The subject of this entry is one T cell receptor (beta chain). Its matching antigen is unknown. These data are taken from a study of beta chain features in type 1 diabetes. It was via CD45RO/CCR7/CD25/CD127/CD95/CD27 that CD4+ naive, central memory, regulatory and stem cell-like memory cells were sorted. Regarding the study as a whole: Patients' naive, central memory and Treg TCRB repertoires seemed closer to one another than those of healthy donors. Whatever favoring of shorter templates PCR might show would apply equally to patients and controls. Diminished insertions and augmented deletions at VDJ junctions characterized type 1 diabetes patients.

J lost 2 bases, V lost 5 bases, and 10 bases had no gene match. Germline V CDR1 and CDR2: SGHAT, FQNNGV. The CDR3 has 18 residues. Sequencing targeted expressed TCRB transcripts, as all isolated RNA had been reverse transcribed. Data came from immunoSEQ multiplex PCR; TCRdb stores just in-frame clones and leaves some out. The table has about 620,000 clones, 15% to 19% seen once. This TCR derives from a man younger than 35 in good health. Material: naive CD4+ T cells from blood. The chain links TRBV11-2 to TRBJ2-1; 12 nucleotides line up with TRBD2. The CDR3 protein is CASSRLAGATGAYNEQFF. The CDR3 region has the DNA TGTGCCAGCAGCCGACTAGCGGGAGCCACGGGGGCCTACAATGAGCAGTTCTTC.